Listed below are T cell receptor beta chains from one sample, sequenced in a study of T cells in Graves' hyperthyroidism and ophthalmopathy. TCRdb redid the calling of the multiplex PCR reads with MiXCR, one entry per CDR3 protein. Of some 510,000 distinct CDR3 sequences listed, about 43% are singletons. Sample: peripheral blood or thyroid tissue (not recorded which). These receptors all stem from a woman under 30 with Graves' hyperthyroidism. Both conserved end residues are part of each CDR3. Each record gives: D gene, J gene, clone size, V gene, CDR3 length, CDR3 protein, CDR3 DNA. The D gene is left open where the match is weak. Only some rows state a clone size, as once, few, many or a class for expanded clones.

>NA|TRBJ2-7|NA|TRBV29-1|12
CSVEIGGYEQYF
TGCAGCGTTGAGATCGGGGGCTACGAGCAGTACTTC
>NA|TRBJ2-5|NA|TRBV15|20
CATSRDGRSGGVGVGETQYF
TGTGCCACCAGCAGAGATGGGCGTAGTGGGGGAGTTGGCGTTGGGGAGACCCAGTACTTC
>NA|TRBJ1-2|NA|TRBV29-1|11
CSPGIGYGYTF
TGCAGCCCGGGGATCGGCTATGGCTACACCTTC
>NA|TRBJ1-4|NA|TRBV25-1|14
CASPSGPANEKLFF
TGTGCCAGCCCCTCCGGTCCGGCTAATGAAAAACTGTTTTTT
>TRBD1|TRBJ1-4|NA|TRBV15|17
CATSRAGTGRYLEKLFF
TGTGCCACCAGCAGAGCCGGGACAGGACGATACCTAGAAAAACTGTTTTTT
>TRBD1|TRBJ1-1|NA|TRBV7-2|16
CASSFPQGALNTEAFF
TGTGCCAGCAGCTTTCCACAGGGGGCTCTGAACACTGAAGCTTTCTTT
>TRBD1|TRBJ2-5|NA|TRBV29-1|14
CSVGGQGWNETQYF
TGCAGCGTTGGAGGACAGGGGTGGAATGAGACCCAGTACTTC
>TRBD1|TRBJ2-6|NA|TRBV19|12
CASSNRDRVLTF
TGTGCCAGCAGCAACAGGGACAGGGTCCTGACTTTC
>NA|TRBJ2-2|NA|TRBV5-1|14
CASSSTRDTGELFF
TGCGCCAGCAGTTCCACTAGGGACACCGGGGAGCTGTTTTTT
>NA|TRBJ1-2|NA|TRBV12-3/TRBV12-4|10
CACRQNGYTF
TGTGCCTGTAGACAGAATGGCTACACCTTC
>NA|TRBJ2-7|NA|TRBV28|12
CASSYPSYEQYF
TGTGCCAGCAGTTACCCGAGCTACGAGCAGTACTTC
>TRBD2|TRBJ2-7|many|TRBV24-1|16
CATTQSLAESSYEQYF
TGTGCCACCACTCAATCACTAGCGGAGTCCTCCTACGAGCAGTACTTC
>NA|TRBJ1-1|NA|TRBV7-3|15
CASRPFKGRITEAFF
TGTGCCAGCAGGCCTTTCAAGGGGCGTATCACTGAAGCTTTCTTT
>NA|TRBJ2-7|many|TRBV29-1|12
CSVGQEYYEQYF
TGCAGCGTTGGGCAGGAGTACTACGAGCAGTACTTC
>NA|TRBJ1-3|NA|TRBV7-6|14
CASSLALSGNTTYF
TGTGCCAGCAGCTTAGCCCTTTCTGGAAACACCACATATTTT
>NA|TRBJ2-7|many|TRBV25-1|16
CASSEFRSTRPYEQYF
TGTGCCAGCAGTGAATTCCGGTCAACTCGGCCCTACGAGCAGTACTTC
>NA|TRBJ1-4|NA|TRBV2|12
CASRLGPQVLFF
TGTGCCAGCAGACTGGGGCCGCAAGTTCTGTTTTTT
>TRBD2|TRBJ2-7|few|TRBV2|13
CASALAGALEQYF
TGTGCCAGCGCCCTAGCGGGGGCCCTTGAGCAGTACTTC
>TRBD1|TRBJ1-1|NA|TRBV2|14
CASSEEGALPEAFF
TGTGCCAGCAGTGAAGAGGGGGCACTCCCTGAAGCTTTCTTT
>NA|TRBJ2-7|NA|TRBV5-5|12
CASSLGGGRRNF
TGTGCCAGCAGCTTGGGGGGAGGACGGAGGAACTTC
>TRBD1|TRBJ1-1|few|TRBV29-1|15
CSVGVASGTGREAFF
TGCAGCGTTGGAGTGGCGTCAGGGACAGGGCGTGAAGCTTTCTTT
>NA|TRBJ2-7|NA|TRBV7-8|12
CASSLNVGEQYF
TGTGCCAGCAGCTTAAATGTCGGGGAGCAGTACTTC
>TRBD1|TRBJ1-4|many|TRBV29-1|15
CSVEDRRSGGEKLFF
TGCAGCGTAGAGGACAGGCGGTCTGGAGGGGAAAAACTGTTTTTT
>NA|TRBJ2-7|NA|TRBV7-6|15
CASSLAAGQSYEQYF
TGTGCCAGCAGCTTAGCGGCGGGACAGAGCTACGAGCAGTACTTC
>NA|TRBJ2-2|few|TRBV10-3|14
CASSTSSRTGELFF
TGTGCCAGCAGTACTAGTTCAAGGACCGGGGAGCTGTTTTTT
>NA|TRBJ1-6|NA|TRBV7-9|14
CANSSVQGGSPLHF
TGTGCCAACAGCTCCGTACAGGGAGGGTCACCCCTCCACTTT
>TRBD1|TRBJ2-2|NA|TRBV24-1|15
CATPGTGETTGELFF
TGTGCCACCCCTGGGACAGGGGAGACCACCGGGGAGCTGTTTTTT
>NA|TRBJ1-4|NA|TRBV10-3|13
CAISEEGSRELFF
TGTGCCATCAGTGAGGAAGGGAGTCGGGAACTGTTTTTT
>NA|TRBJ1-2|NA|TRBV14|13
CASSLRGGYVYTF
TGTGCCAGCAGCCTCCGAGGCGGGTATGTCTACACCTTC
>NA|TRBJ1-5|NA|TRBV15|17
CATSRVQGGGFEQPQHF
TGTGCCACCAGCAGAGTACAGGGTGGGGGCTTCGAGCAGCCCCAGCATTTT
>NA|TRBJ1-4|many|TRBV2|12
CASTARAGKLFF
TGTGCCAGCACAGCCAGGGCGGGGAAACTGTTTTTT
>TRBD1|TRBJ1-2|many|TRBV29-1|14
CSVESSTGGHGYTF
TGCAGCGTTGAGTCCTCGACAGGGGGACATGGCTACACCTTC
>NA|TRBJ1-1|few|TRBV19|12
CASKRGNTEAFF
TGTGCCAGTAAGCGGGGGAACACTGAAGCTTTCTTT
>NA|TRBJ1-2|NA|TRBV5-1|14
CASSIAVTGDGHTF
TGCGCCAGCAGCATAGCAGTGACAGGAGATGGCCACACCTTC
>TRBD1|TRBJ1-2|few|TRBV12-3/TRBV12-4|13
CASRKLQGPGYTF
TGTGCCAGCAGAAAATTACAGGGGCCTGGCTACACCTTC
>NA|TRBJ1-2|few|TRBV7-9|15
CASSLVGTAVYGYTF
TGTGCCAGCAGCTTAGTAGGGACCGCCGTCTATGGCTACACCTTC
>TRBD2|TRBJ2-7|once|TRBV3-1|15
CASSVSGRWPYEQYF
TGTGCCAGCAGTGTTAGCGGGAGGTGGCCCTACGAGCAGTACTTC
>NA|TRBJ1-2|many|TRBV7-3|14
CASSPGPPSPSYTF
TGTGCCAGCAGCCCGGGACCGCCTAGTCCGAGCTACACCTTC
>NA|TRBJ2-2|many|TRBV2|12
CASSPNTGELFF
TGTGCCAGCAGCCCGAACACCGGGGAGCTGTTTTTT
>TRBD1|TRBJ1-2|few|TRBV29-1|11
CSVETGYGYTF
TGCAGCGTTGAGACAGGGTATGGCTACACCTTC
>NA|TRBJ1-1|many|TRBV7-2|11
CASSSGQVAFF
TGTGCCAGCAGCTCTGGACAAGTAGCTTTCTTT
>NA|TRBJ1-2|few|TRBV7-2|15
CASSSQQQGPYGYTF
TGTGCCAGCAGCTCCCAGCAACAGGGTCCCTATGGCTACACCTTC
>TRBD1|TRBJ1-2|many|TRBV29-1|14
CSAGTGGRNYGYTF
TGCAGCGCCGGGACAGGGGGCCGCAACTATGGCTACACCTTC
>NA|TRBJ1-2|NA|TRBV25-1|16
CASSSPGDTGVFGYTF
TGTGCCAGCAGTTCCCCCGGCGACACGGGGGTGTTTGGCTACACCTTC
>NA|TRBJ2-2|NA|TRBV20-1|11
CSASGNRELFF
TGCAGTGCCAGTGGGAACCGGGAGCTGTTTTTT
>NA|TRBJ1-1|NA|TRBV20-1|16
CSAINGADRGDTEAFF
TGCAGTGCCATTAACGGGGCGGATAGGGGTGACACTGAAGCTTTCTTT
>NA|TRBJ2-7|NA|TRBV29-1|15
CSVEEGQVSSYEQYF
TGCAGCGTTGAAGAGGGGCAGGTCAGCTCCTACGAGCAGTACTTC
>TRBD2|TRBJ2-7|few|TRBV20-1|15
CSARRTSGNTYEQYF
TGCAGTGCTAGAAGGACTAGCGGGAATACCTACGAGCAGTACTTC
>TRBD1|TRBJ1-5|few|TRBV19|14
CASTAGGLNQPQHF
TGTGCCAGTACGGCAGGGGGCCTCAATCAGCCCCAGCATTTT
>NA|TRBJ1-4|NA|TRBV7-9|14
CASSSRDKGEKLFF
TGTGCCAGCAGCTCTCGGGACAAAGGCGAAAAACTGTTTTTT
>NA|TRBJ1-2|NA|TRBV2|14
CASSRIQGIYGYTF
TGTGCCAGCAGCCGGATACAGGGAATCTATGGCTACACCTTC
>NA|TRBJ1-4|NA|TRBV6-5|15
CASSPWGDYHEKLFF
TGTGCCAGCAGTCCCTGGGGGGACTACCATGAAAAACTGTTTTTT
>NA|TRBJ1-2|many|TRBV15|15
CATSTTRGFNYGYTF
TGTGCCACCAGCACCACAAGGGGCTTTAACTATGGCTACACCTTC
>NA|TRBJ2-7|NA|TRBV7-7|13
CASSRGAAYEQYF
TGTGCCAGCAGTCGGGGGGCGGCTTACGAGCAGTACTTC
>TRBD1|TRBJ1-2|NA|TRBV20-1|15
CSARDMNRGIYGYTF
TGCAGTGCTAGAGATATGAACAGGGGAATCTATGGCTACACCTTC